This T cell receptor beta chain was retrieved from a study of Ad26.COV2.S vaccination and SARS-CoV-2 variants. Study details: Into the muscle, Ad26.COV2.S was dosed once or twice, 56 days apart. The study, taken as a whole, reports: Substantial response breadth was reportedly seen for spike-specific CD8+ and CD4+ T cells after vaccination. Vaccinees and placebo recipients showed similar non-spike TCR breadth. Placebo recipients trailed vaccine recipients in spike-specific TCR breadth.

This sample's treatment: roughly 20 received Ad26.COV2.S at low or high dose, single or two shots; roughly five received placebo; per-sample allocation not given. Sampling was done on day 63 after the first vaccine or placebo injection. The CDR3 runs to 11 residues. V was shortened by 2 bases and J by 8 bases, with 7 bases between the two germline ends. The V gene's germline CDR1 is SGHTS and CDR2 YDEGEE. On this clone itself: Its antigen is as yet unknown.

Profiled with immunoSEQ multiplex PCR; TCRdb holds only in-frame clones, not every one. The table has fewer than 500,000 clones, about 91% seen once. This TCR derives from a person aged 18-65 years who received the Ad26.COV2.S COVID-19 vaccine or a placebo. The sequenced sample was peripheral blood, obtained in a trial of Ad26.COV2.S vaccine versus placebo. V gene TRBV5-8 combines with J gene TRBJ1-1; D unresolved. CDR3 in amino acids: CASSFLREAFF. DNA of the CDR3: TGTGCCAGCAGCTTCTTGAGAGAAGCTTTCTTT.